This TCR beta chain was captured by sequencing in a study of identical twins. The germline gives CDR1 LGHNA, CDR2 YSLEER. CDR3 length: 16 residues. V shed 1 base and J 3 bases; nucleotides not matched to a gene: 7. cDNA carried unique molecular identifiers, and a universal primer site was added by template switching. TCRdb redid the calling of the 5' RACE reads with MiXCR, one entry per CDR3 protein. The sample carries fewer than 900,000 distinct CDR3 sequences, 20% to 25% recorded once. A further study also used this sample, focusing on T cells expressing NK-cell markers. From that study: Among eight sequenced donors, seven carried HCMV seropositivity while one was seronegative. For about 6 donors, the dominant NKG2C+ clonotypes made up 1.0-7.0% of their CD8+ T cells.

The chain is built from TRBV4-3 and TRBJ2-5; 8 nucleotides line up with TRBD2. Source material: PBMCs. The origin of this receptor is a woman under 30 in good health. The CDR3 loop is CASSQVYSGTEETQYF. The CDR3 DNA reads TGCGCCAGCAGCCAAGTTTATAGCGGGACCGAAGAGACCCAGTACTTC.